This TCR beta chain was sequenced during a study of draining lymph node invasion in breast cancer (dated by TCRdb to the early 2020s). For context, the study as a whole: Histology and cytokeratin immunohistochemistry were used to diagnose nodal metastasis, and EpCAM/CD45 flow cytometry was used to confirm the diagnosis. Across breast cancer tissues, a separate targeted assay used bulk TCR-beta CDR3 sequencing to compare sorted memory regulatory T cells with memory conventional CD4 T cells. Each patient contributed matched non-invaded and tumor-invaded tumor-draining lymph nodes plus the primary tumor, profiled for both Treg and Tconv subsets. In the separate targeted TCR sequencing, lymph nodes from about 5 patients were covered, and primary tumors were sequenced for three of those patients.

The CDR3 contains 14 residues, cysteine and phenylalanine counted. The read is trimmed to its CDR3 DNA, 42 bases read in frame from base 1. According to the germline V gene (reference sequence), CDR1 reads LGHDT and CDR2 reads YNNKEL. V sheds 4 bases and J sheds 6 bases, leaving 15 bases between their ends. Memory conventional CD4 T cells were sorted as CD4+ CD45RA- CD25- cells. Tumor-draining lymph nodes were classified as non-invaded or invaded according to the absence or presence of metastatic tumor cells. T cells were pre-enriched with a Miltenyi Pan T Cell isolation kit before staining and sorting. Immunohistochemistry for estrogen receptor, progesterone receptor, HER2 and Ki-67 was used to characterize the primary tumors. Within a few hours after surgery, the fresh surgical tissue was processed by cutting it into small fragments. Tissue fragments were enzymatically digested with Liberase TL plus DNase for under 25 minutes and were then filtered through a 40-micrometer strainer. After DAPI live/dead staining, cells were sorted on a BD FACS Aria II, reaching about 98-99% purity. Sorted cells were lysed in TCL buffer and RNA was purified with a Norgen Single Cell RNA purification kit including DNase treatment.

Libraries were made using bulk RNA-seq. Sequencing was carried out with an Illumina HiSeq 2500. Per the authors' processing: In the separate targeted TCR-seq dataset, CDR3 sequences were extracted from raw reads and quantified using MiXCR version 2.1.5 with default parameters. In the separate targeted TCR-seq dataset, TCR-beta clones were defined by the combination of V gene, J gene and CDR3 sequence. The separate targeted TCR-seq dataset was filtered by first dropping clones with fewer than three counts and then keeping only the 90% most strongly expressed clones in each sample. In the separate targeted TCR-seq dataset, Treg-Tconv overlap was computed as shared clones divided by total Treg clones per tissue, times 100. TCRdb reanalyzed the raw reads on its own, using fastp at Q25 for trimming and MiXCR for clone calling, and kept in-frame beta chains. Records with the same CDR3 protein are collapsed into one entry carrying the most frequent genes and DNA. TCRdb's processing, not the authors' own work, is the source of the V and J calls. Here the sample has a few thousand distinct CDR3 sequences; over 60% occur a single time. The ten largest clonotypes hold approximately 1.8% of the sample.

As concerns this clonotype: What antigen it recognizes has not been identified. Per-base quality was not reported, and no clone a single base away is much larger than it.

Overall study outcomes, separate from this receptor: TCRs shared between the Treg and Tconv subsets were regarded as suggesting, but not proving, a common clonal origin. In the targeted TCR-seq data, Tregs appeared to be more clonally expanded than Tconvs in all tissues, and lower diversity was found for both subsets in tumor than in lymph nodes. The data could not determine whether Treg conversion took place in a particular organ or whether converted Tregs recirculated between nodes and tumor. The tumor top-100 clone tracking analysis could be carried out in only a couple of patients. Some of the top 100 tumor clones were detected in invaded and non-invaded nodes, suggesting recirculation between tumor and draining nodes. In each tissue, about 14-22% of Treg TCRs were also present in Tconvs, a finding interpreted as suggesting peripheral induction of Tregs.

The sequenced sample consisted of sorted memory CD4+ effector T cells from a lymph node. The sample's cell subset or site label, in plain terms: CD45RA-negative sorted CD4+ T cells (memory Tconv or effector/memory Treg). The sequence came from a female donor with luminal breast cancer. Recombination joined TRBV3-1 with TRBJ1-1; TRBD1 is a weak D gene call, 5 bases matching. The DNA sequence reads TGTGCCAGCAGCCTGAGTCAGGGTTCCTCTGAAGCTTTCTTT. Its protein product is CASSLSQGSSEAFF. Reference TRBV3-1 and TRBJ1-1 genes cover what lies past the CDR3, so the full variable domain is DTAVSQTPKYLVTQMGNDKSIKCEQNLGHDTMYWYKQDSKKFLKIMFSYNNKELIINETVPNRFSPKSPDKAHLNLHINSLELGDSAVYFCASSLSQGSSEAFFGQGTRLTVV.